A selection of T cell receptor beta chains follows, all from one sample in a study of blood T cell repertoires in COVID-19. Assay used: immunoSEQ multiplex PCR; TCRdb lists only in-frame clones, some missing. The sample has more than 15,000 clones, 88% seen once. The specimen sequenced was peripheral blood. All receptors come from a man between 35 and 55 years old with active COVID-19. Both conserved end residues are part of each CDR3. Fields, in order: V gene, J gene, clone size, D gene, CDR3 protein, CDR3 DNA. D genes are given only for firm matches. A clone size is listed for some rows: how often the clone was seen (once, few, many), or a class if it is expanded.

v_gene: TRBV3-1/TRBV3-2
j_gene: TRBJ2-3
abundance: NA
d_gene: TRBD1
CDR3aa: CASSRTGGNTDTQYF
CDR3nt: TGTGCCAGCAGCAGAACAGGGGGTAACACAGATACGCAGTATTTT

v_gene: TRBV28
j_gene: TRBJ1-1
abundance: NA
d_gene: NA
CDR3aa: CASSLGGGSNTEAFF
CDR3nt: TGTGCCAGCAGTTTGGGGGGAGGGAGTAACACTGAAGCTTTCTTT

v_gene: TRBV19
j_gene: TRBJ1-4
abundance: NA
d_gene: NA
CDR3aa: CASSNRGLNEKLFF
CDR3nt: TGTGCCAGTAGTAACCGGGGGTTAAATGAAAAACTGTTTTTT

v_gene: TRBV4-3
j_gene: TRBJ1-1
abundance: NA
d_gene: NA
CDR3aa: CASSQGERFSTEAFF
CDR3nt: TGCGCCAGCAGCCAAGGGGAGCGTTTTTCCACTGAAGCTTTCTTT

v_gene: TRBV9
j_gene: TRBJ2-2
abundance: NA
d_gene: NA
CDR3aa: CASSATVRTNTGELFF
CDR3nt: TGTGCCAGCAGCGCGACAGTTCGGACGAACACCGGGGAGCTGTTTTTT

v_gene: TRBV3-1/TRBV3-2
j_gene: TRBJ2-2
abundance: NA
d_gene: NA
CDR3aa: CASSQGRADYTGELFF
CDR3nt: TGTGCCAGCAGCCAAGGTCGAGCGGACTACACCGGGGAGCTGTTTTTT

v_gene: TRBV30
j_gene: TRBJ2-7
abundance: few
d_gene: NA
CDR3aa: CACDSSYEQYF
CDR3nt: TGTGCCTGCGATAGCTCCTACGAGCAGTACTTC

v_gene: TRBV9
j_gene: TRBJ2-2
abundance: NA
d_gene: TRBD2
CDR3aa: CASSAWTSGTGELFF
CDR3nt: TGTGCCAGCAGCGCCTGGACTAGCGGGACCGGGGAGCTGTTTTTT

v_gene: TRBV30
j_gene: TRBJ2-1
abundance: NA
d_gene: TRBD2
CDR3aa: CAWDLSGINEQFF
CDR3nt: TGTGCCTGGGACTTAAGCGGGATCAATGAGCAGTTCTTC

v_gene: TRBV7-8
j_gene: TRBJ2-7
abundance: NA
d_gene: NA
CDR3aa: CASSLEVADIPYEQYF
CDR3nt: TGTGCCAGCAGCTTAGAGGTAGCGGATATACCCTACGAGCAGTACTTC

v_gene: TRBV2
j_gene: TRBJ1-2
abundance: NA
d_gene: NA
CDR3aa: CASSVEFGYTF
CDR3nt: TGTGCCAGCAGTGTCGAGTTTGGCTACACCTTC

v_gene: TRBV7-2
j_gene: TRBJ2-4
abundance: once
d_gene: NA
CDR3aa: CASSLQAANIQYF
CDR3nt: TGTGCCAGCAGCTTACAGGCAGCAAACATTCAGTACTTC

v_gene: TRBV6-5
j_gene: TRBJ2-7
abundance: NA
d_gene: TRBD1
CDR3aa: CASRGTGAEGQYF
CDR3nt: TGTGCCAGCAGGGGGACAGGGGCTGAGGGGCAGTACTTC

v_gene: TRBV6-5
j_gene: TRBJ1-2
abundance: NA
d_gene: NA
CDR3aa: CASSYSRDRDGYTF
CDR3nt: TGTGCCAGCAGTTACTCGCGGGATAGAGATGGCTACACCTTC

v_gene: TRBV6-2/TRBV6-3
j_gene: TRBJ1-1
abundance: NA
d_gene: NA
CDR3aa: CASSPFDWQPEAFF
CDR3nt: TGTGCCAGCAGCCCCTTCGACTGGCAGCCTGAAGCTTTCTTT

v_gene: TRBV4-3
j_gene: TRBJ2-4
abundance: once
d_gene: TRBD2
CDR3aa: CASSSIAGENIQYF
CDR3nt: TGCGCCAGCAGCTCTATAGCGGGGGAAAACATTCAGTACTTC

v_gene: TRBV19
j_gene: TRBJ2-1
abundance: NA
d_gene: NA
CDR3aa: CASSISLSSYNEQFF
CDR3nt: TGTGCCAGTAGTATCTCTCTAAGCTCCTACAATGAGCAGTTCTTC

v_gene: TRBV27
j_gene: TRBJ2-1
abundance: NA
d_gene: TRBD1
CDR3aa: CASSSGQGYNEQFF
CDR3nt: TGTGCCAGCAGTTCGGGACAGGGATACAATGAGCAGTTCTTC

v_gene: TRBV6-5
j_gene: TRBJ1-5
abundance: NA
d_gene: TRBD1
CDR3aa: CASSRTGVFGQPQHF
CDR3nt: TGTGCCAGCAGTCGGACAGGGGTTTTTGGTCAGCCCCAGCATTTT

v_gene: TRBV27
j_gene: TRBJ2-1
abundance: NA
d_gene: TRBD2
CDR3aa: CASSLTSPHEEYNEQFF
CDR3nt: TGTGCCAGCAGTCTGACTAGCCCTCACGAGGAATACAATGAGCAGTTCTTC

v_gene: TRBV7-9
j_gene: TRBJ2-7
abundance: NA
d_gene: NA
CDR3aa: CASSFGGELYEQYF
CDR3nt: TGTGCCAGCAGCTTTGGAGGAGAACTCTACGAGCAGTACTTC

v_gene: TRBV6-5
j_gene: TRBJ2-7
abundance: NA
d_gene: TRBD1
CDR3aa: CASMGQALTYEQYF
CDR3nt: TGTGCCAGCATGGGACAGGCGCTAACCTACGAGCAGTACTTC

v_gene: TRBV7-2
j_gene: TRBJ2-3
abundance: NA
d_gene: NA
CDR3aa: CASSLFGTDTQYF
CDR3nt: TGTGCCAGCAGCTTATTCGGCACAGATACGCAGTATTTT

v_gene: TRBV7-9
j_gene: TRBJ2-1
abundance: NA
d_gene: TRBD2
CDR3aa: CASSSFGTSGSFHNEQFF
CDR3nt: TGTGCCAGCAGCTCATTTGGGACTAGCGGGAGTTTCCACAATGAGCAGTTCTTC

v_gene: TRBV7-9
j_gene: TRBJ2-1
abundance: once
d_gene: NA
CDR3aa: CASSLGQFQQFF
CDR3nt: TGTGCCAGCAGCTTAGGCCAGTTCCAGCAGTTCTTC

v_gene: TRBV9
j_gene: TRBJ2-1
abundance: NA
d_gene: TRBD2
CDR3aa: CASSVALAGVTEQFF
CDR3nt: TGTGCCAGCAGCGTAGCTCTAGCGGGAGTTACTGAGCAGTTCTTC

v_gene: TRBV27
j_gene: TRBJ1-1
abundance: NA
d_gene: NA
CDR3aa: CASSLRDWNTEAFF
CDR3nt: TGTGCCAGCAGTCTCAGGGACTGGAACACTGAAGCTTTCTTT

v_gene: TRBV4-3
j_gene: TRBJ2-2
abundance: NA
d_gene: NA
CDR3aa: CASSQFRSNTGELFF
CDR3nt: TGCGCCAGCAGCCAATTCCGGTCGAACACCGGGGAGCTGTTTTTT

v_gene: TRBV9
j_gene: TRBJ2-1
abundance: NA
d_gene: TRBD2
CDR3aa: CASSLRLARDPISSYNEQFF
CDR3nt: TGTGCCAGCAGCTTACGACTAGCTAGGGACCCCATTAGCTCCTACAATGAGCAGTTCTTC

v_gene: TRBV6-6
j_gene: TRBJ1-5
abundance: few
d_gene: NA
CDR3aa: CASSYDSEPQHF
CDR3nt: TGTGCCAGCAGTTATGATTCAGAGCCCCAGCATTTT

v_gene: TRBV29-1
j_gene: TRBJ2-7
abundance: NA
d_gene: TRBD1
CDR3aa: CSVQTGTGGFGQYF
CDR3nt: TGCAGCGTGCAAACCGGGACAGGGGGCTTCGGGCAGTACTTC

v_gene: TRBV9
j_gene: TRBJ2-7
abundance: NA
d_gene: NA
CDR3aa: CASSSDSGYEQYF
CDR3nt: TGTGCCAGCAGCTCCGATAGTGGCTACGAGCAGTACTTC

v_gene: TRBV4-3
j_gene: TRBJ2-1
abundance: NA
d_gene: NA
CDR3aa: CASSQDLGQYNEQFF
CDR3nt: TGCGCCAGCAGCCAAGATCTAGGACAGTACAATGAGCAGTTCTTC

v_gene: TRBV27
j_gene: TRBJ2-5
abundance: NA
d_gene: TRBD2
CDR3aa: CASSLSPTSGRFQETQYF
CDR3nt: TGTGCCAGCAGTTTATCGCCTACTAGCGGGAGGTTCCAAGAGACCCAGTACTTC

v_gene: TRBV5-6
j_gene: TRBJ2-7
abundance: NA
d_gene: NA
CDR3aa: CASFTRMGAEQYF
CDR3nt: TGTGCCAGCTTCACCCGGATGGGGGCCGAGCAGTACTTC

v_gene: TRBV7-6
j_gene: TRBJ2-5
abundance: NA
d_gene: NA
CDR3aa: CASSRKPGKEETQYF
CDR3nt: TGTGCCAGCAGCCGGAAACCAGGTAAAGAAGAGACCCAGTACTTC

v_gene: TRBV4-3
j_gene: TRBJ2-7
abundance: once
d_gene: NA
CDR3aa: CASSQDSRGDPGEQYF
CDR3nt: TGCGCCAGCAGCCAAGATAGCCGAGGAGACCCTGGCGAGCAGTACTTC

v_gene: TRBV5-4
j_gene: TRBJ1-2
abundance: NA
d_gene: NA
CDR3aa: CASSSERGNYGYTF
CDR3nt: TGTGCCAGCAGCTCGGAACGGGGTAATTATGGCTACACCTTC

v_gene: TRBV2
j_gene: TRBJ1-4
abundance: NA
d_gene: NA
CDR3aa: CASRWTFEEKLFF
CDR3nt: TGTGCCAGCAGATGGACTTTTGAGGAAAAACTGTTTTTT

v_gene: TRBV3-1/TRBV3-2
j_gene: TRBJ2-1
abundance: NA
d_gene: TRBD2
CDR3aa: CASSQAEAAGGSYNEQFF
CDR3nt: TGTGCCAGCAGCCAAGCTGAAGCGGCGGGGGGCTCCTACAATGAGCAGTTCTTC

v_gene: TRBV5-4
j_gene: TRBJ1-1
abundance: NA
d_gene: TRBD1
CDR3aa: CASSAGQNMNTEAFF
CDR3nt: TGTGCCAGCAGCGCGGGACAGAACATGAACACTGAAGCTTTCTTT

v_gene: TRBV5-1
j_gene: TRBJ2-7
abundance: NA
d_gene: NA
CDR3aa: CATRKRGGSYEQYF
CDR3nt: TGCGCCACGAGGAAAAGGGGGGGCTCCTACGAGCAGTACTTC

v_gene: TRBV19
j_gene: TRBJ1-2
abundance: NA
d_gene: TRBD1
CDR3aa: CASRRGLYGYTF
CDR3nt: TGTGCCAGCCGCAGGGGGCTGTATGGCTACACCTTC